This T cell receptor beta chain is from a study of blood T cells in healthy people across ages. A second PCR, run for roughly 7 to 12 cycles, used a sample-barcoded 5' primer plus a J-beta primer mix. TCRdb itself ran the 5' RACE reads through MiXCR, one entry per CDR3 protein. This table holds fewer than 2,000,000 distinct CDR3 sequences, about two fifths found once. In its sample, this clonotype was seen a few times. Antigen specificity is unknown. Study-level points and caveats: TCR beta diversity, measured per million T cells, fell in a roughly linear way with age. Unsorted PBMCs ruled out conclusive naive versus antigen-experienced comparison. Estimates based on one million T cells were treated as lower bounds. Diversity was higher, and naive CD4+ cells more numerous, in long-lived donors than in aged donors.

The TCR was taken from a human donor in good health. Sequencing input: blood.

CDR3 sequence reads: CASSLDGPIYEQYF. CDR3 sequence (DNA): TGTGCCAGCAGTCTTGACGGACCGATCTACGAGCAGTACTTC. This chain links TRBV12-3 or TRBV12-4 with TRBJ2-7, with no clear D. CDR3 length: 14 amino acids. V lost 5 bases and J 3 bases, leaving 14 bases between the germline ends.